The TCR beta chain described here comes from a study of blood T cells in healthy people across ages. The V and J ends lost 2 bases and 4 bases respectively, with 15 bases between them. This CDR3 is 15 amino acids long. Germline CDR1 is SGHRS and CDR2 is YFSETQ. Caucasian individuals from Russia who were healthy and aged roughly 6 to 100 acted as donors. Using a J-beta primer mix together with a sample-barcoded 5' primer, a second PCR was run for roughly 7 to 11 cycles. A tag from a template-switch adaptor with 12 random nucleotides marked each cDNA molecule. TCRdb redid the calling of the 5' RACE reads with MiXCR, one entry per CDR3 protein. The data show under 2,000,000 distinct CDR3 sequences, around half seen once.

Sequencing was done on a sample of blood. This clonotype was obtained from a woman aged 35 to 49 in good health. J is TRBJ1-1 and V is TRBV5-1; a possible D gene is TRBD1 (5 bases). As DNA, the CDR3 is TGCGCCAGCAGCTTTAATGGGGTGGGGGGCACTGAAGCTTTCTTT. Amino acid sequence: CASSFNGVGGTEAFF.